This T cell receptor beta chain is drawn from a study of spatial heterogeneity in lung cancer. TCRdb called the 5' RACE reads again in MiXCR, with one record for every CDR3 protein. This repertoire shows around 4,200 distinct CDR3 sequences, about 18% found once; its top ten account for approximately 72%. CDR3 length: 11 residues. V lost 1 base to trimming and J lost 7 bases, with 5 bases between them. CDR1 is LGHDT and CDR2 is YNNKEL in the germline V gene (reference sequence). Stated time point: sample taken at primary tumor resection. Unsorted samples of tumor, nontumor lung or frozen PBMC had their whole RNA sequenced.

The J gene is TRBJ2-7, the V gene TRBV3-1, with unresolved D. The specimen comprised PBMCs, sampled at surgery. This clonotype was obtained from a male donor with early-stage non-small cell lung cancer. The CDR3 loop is CASSQGKEQYF. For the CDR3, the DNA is TGTGCCAGCAGCCAAGGGAAAGAGCAGTACTTC.